This entry lists 31 T cell receptor beta chains sequenced from one sample in a study. TCRdb called the 5' RACE reads again in MiXCR, with one record for every CDR3 protein. The sample consists of 35,000 to 50,000 distinct CDR3 sequences, around 23% of them appearing once. Tregs were sorted as CD4+CD25+CD127-/low cells. Sequenced: Tregs sorted from a lymph node. Receptor source: a female donor with breast cancer.

The rearrangement joins TRBV7-9 to TRBJ2-7; D might be TRBD2 (6 bases). The V end was cut by 2 bases, the J end by 5 bases, with 13 bases between. Germline V gives CDR1 SEHNR, CDR2 FQNEAQ (reference sequence). There are 14 residues in the CDR3. CDR3 in DNA: TGTGCCAGCAGCTTAACCCGGGAGTTGAACGAGCAGTACTTC. Its translation: CASSLTRELNEQYF.

This clonotype occurred many times. The V gene is TRBV11-2, the J gene TRBJ2-3; no clear D gene. The CDR3 has 13 amino acids. V was pared by 3 bases and J by 2 bases, with 6 bases between. Looked up from germline, CDR1 is SGHAT and CDR2 is FQNNGV. DNA for the CDR3: TGTGCCAGCAGCTTTTCCCTCACAGATACGCAGTATTTT. Amino acid sequence: CASSFSLTDTQYF.

This clonotype turned up a few times. The chain couples TRBV9 to TRBJ2-5, with D possibly TRBD2 on 7 matching bases. The V end lost 4 bases, the J end lost 5 bases, and 21 bases lay between the germline ends. The CDR3 spans 16 residues. Germline CDR1 reads SGDLS; CDR2 reads YYNGEE. CDR3 nucleotide sequence: TGTGCCAGCAGCCTACTGACGGGGGGCGCATGGGAGACCCAGTACTTC. This gives the protein CASSLLTGGAWETQYF.

This clonotype showed up many times. V usage is TRBV7-9 and J usage is TRBJ1-1, with TRBD1 as a possible D gene (6 bases). CDR3 length equals 14 residues. With 3 bases removed from V and 0 bases from J, the gap between germline ends came to 8 bases. Germline CDR1 SEHNR, CDR2 FQNEAQ (reference sequence). CDR3 coding DNA: TGTGCCAGCAGCTTCGGGGGCGTGAACACTGAAGCTTTCTTT. It is translated as CASSFGGVNTEAFF.

The chain uses TRBV5-4 and TRBJ2-7, with 10 bases identical to TRBD2. CDR1 and CDR2 (germline): SGHNT, YYREEE (reference sequence). V was pared by 3 bases and J by 0 bases, with 18 bases of the junction left unmatched. The CDR3 is 20 amino acids. The CDR3 nucleotides are TGTGCCAGCAGCTCATCTTTGGGGTGGACTAGCGGAGGAAGCTCCTACGAGCAGTACTTC. It encodes CASSSSLGWTSGGSSYEQYF.

This clonotype showed up many times. The rearrangement joins TRBV29-1 to TRBJ1-2; TRBD1 might be the D (6 bases). The CDR3 is 13 residues long. Germline CDR1 SQVTM, CDR2 ANQGSEA. V lost 5 bases and J 8 bases, leaving 18 bases between the germline ends. CDR3 nucleotide sequence: TGCAGCGTTCCCACAGGGTTTCGGCACGGCTACACCTTC. Residues: CSVPTGFRHGYTF.

This rearrangement joins TRBV28 to TRBJ1-2; D is uncertain. CDR1 MDHEN and CDR2 SYDVKM come from the germline V gene. Trimming pared 5 bases from V and 0 bases from J, leaving 7 bases between. This CDR3 region has 13 residues. CDR3 DNA sequence: TGTGCCAGCAGTCAGCGAGCTAACTATGGCTACACCTTC. Translated, it gives CASSQRANYGYTF.

This chain links TRBV5-1 with TRBJ1-2; no firm D call. The germline CDR1 and CDR2 sequences are SGHRS and YFSETQ. The CDR3 consists of 13 residues. The V gene lost 4 bases and the J gene lost 8 bases, with 15 bases spanning the gap. DNA of the CDR3: TGCGCCAGCAGCACCTCTGACAAGGACGGCTACACCTTC. It yields the protein CASSTSDKDGYTF.

The chain is built from TRBV11-2 and TRBJ2-3; weak D call: TRBD2 (6 bases). The CDR3 loop spans 13 amino acids. Germline V gene lookup returns CDR1 SGHAT and CDR2 FQNNGV. Trimming cost V 5 bases and J 5 bases, with 11 bases left between them. The CDR3 DNA is TGTGCCAGCAGCGGGAGGTCGGTAGATACGCAGTATTTT. Amino acids: CASSGRSVDTQYF.

The rearrangement links TRBV5-6 to TRBJ2-7, with 7 bases aligning to TRBD2. Germline CDR1 and CDR2: SGHDT and YYEEEE. V shed 1 base, J shed 1 base, and the junction held 5 bases outside the gene matches. The CDR3 runs 15 residues. This CDR3 is CASSLLGLTSYEQYF. CDR3 DNA sequence: TGTGCCAGCAGCTTGCTGGGACTAACATCCTACGAGCAGTACTTC.

This chain links TRBV12-3 or TRBV12-4 with TRBJ2-1, with 13 positions matching TRBD2. V lost 5 bases and J lost 10; bases outside the gene matches: 11. This CDR3 contains 16 residues. Written as DNA, the CDR3 is TGTGCCAGCAGTCAACCGGGACTAGCGGGAATATGGGAGCAGTTCTTC. Protein product: CASSQPGLAGIWEQFF.

The chain combines TRBV5-1 with TRBJ2-5; 7 nucleotides agree with TRBD1. The CDR3 runs to 14 residues. V lost 5 bases, J lost 2 bases, and 6 bases stayed unmatched. Germline V gene lookup returns CDR1 SGHRS and CDR2 YFSETQ. The CDR3 nucleotides read TGCGCCAGCAGTTATACGGGACAGCAAGAGACCCAGTACTTC. Amino acids: CASSYTGQQETQYF.

Ten or more counts support this clonotype. The CDR3 here is CSAGVRGRRSNQPQHF. The DNA for the CDR3 is TGCAGTGCTGGAGTGCGGGGAAGGCGAAGCAATCAGCCCCAGCATTTT. The rearrangement links TRBV20-1 to TRBJ1-5; no reliable D call. The CDR3 is made up of 16 amino acids. With 5 bases removed from V and 1 base from J, the gap between germline ends came to 18 bases. Germline loops: CDR1 DFQATT, CDR2 SNEGSKA (reference sequence).

This clonotype showed up many times. V is TRBV7-8 and J is TRBJ2-2; TRBD2 aligns across 12 bases. The CDR3 extends over 17 amino acids. CDR1 SGHVS and CDR2 FQNEAQ come from the germline V gene. The V and J ends lost 3 bases and 6 bases, in that order; junction bases with no gene match: 8. The CDR3 reads CASSFSRTSGKAGELFF. CDR3 nucleotide sequence: TGTGCCAGCAGCTTCTCTCGGACTAGCGGGAAGGCCGGGGAGCTGTTTTTT.

V and J are TRBV5-1 and TRBJ2-1; D is unclear. This CDR3 region has 11 residues. CDR1 is SGHRS and CDR2 is YFSETQ in the germline V gene. V gave up 1 base and J gave up 10 bases, with 6 bases separating them. DNA for the CDR3: TGCGCCAGCAGCTTGACTCACGAGCAGTTCTTC. This translates into CASSLTHEQFF.

The chain links TRBV28 to TRBJ1-1, with D maybe TRBD1 (6 bases). The CDR3 has 15 amino acids. Trimming removed 2 bases from V and 5 bases from J, with 15 bases in between. Per the germline V gene, CDR1 is MDHEN and CDR2 is SYDVKM. The CDR3 sequence: CASSLQQGAGTEAFF. The CDR3 DNA reads TGTGCCAGCAGTTTACAACAGGGAGCAGGGACTGAAGCTTTCTTT.

This clonotype turned up a few times. The chain uses TRBV12-3 or TRBV12-4 and TRBJ1-1; D is unresolved. Deletions cut 3 bases from V and 2 bases from J, with 10 bases between. This CDR3 region has 14 residues. The CDR3 region has the DNA TGTGCCAGCAGTTTGGCACAACACAACACTGAAGCTTTCTTT. This encodes CASSLAQHNTEAFF.

The table lists this clonotype with a count of one. Since a much larger clone is just one base distant, this may be a read error. The missing conserved phenylalanine or tryptophan at the end of this CDR3 makes a read error likely. The J gene is TRBJ2-3, the V gene TRBV12-3 or TRBV12-4, with TRBD1 matching 7 bases. The CDR3 covers 14 residues. Losses at the gene ends were 6 bases for V and 1 base for J; bases not matched to a gene: 4. The CDR3 here is CASSWTGGTDTQYS. CDR3 DNA sequence: TGTGCCAGCAGCTGGACAGGAGGCACAGATACGCAGTATTCT.

This clonotype was observed many times. The rearrangement links TRBV6-1 to TRBJ1-1; possible D gene TRBD1, 6 bases. The V end lost 6 bases, the J end lost 1 base, and 12 bases lay between the germline ends. The germline gives CDR1 MNHNS, CDR2 SASEGT. This CDR3 is 14 amino acids long. The CDR3 protein is CASSLTGENTEAFF. CDR3 bases: TGTGCCAGCAGCCTGACAGGAGAGAACACTGAAGCTTTCTTT.

This clonotype was observed a handful of times. Written as DNA, the CDR3 is TGTGCCTGGAATGAACTTCTGGGACTAGCGAGGAATGAGCAGTTCTTC. Translated: CAWNELLGLARNEQFF. The chain employs TRBV30 and TRBJ2-1, with TRBD2 matching over 10 bases. The germline V gene has CDR1 GTSNPN and CDR2 SVGIG (reference sequence). Trimming cost V 4 bases and J 7 bases; bases outside gene matches: 13. This CDR3 comprises 16 residues.

The table lists this clonotype with many counts. The chain combines TRBV25-1 with TRBJ2-7; D might be TRBD1 (6 bases). V was pared by 6 bases and J by 5 bases, with 14 bases between. The germline V gene has CDR1 MGHDK and CDR2 SYGVNS. This CDR3 is 13 amino acids long. CDR3 sequence reads: CASRDRDTHEQYF. As DNA, the CDR3 is TGTGCCAGCAGGGACCGGGACACACACGAGCAGTACTTC.

The gene calls are TRBV28 and TRBJ2-5; the D gene is possibly TRBD1 (5 bases). Trimming cost V 5 bases and J 1 base, with 8 bases left between them. CDR1 is MDHEN and CDR2 is SYDVKM in the germline V gene. This CDR3 is built from 13 residues. In DNA form, the CDR3 reads TGTGCCAGCAGTCGAAGGGGCCAAGAGACCCAGTACTTC. Translated: CASSRRGQETQYF.

In this sample, this clonotype turned up a few times. The chain joins TRBV13 to TRBJ1-5, with D tentatively TRBD1 (5 bases). The CDR3 is 14 residues long. V was shortened by 5 bases and J by 7 bases, with 15 bases between the two germline ends. From germline, CDR1 is PRHDT and CDR2 FYEKMQ (reference sequence). In DNA form, the CDR3 reads TGTGCCAGCAGCCCAGGGAGGGTACGACAGCCCCAGCATTTT. Translated: CASSPGRVRQPQHF.

This clonotype was counted ten times or more. This sequence joins TRBV20-1 and TRBJ1-5, with D possibly matching TRBD1 (5 bases). CDR1 and CDR2 (germline): DFQATT, SNEGSKA (reference sequence). The CDR3 contains 16 residues. Trimming took 1 base from V and 0 from J, leaving 13 bases between them. CDR3 bases: TGCAGTGCTAGAGGAACTGGGACCGATAGCAATCAGCCCCAGCATTTT. This encodes CSARGTGTDSNQPQHF.

This clonotype came up a few times. The chain recombines TRBV6-5 with TRBJ1-4, with D tentatively TRBD1 (5 bases). Germline V gene data show CDR1 as MNHEY and CDR2 as SVGAGI. Trimming removed 5 bases at V and 8 bases at J, with 18 bases between. This CDR3 has 15 residues. This CDR3 is CASSPRGGEGEKLFF. The CDR3 coding sequence is TGTGCCAGCAGTCCCCGAGGAGGGGAGGGCGAAAAACTGTTTTTT.

The rearrangement uses TRBV5-1 and TRBJ2-7; TRBD2 matches 7 bases. This CDR3 has 13 residues. V lost 5 bases and J lost 7; bases outside the gene matches: 9. The germline gives CDR1 SGHRS, CDR2 YFSETQ. Here the CDR3 reads CASSYTGEGEQYF. The CDR3 region has the DNA TGCGCCAGCAGTTACACCGGGGAGGGGGAGCAGTACTTC. Based on the CDR3 plus reference TRBV5-1 and TRBJ2-7, the full variable domain is KAGVTQTPRYLIKTRGQQVTLSCSPISGHRSVSWYQQTPGQGLQFLFEYFSETQRNKGNFPGRFSGRQFSNSRSEMNVSTLELGDSALYLCASSYTGEGEQYFGPGTRLTVT.

This clonotype has only a few counts. J is TRBJ2-4 and V is TRBV28, with TRBD1 matching over 8 bases. This CDR3 is built from 17 residues. With V trimmed by 5 bases and J by 0 bases, 9 bases remained unmatched. Looked up from germline, CDR1 is MDHEN and CDR2 is SYDVKM. Here the CDR3 DNA reads TGTGCCAGCAGTCTAGGACACAGGGGGGAAGCCAAAAACATTCAGTACTTC. Its protein is CASSLGHRGEAKNIQYF.

This clonotype occurred many times. The CDR3 loop reads CASSQEIGFRYEQYF. The DNA of the CDR3 is TGTGCCAGCAGCCAAGAAATAGGCTTCCGCTACGAGCAGTACTTC. The V call is TRBV4-2, the J call TRBJ2-7, with D hard to call. CDR1 and CDR2 from the germline V gene are LGHNA and YNFKEQ. The CDR3 extends over 15 amino acids. V was pared by 0 bases and J by 3 bases, with 12 bases between.

Points on this clonotype: Mismatch with germline at one junction end may stem from a read error. The CDR3 coding sequence is TGCACCAGCACCAACGGGGGTCGGGGCGAGACCCAGTACTTC. It encodes CTSTNGGRGETQYF. V gene TRBV5-1 combines with J gene TRBJ2-5; D is perhaps TRBD2 (6 bases). This CDR3 is built from 14 residues. Germline V gene data show CDR1 as SGHRS and CDR2 as YFSETQ.

This clonotype was found a few times. The chain carries TRBV3-1 and TRBJ2-5; a weak D match, TRBD2 (5 bases). Germline values: CDR1 LGHDT, CDR2 YNNKEL (reference sequence). The V end lost 4 bases, the J end lost 2 bases, and 11 bases lay between the germline ends. The CDR3 runs to 14 residues. The CDR3 loop is CASSPAGLQETQYF. In DNA, the CDR3 is TGTGCCAGCAGCCCGGCAGGACTGCAAGAGACCCAGTACTTC.

The chain employs TRBV7-8 and TRBJ2-3; D not resolved. Trimming left V 1 base short and J 14 bases short, with 16 bases between. CDR1 and CDR2 from the germline V gene are SGHVS and FQNEAQ. The CDR3 has 13 residues. The CDR3 DNA is TGTGCCAGCAGCTTAGAACGCGGCAGAATGGGGTATTTT. Protein sequence: CASSLERGRMGYF.